This passage covers 15 T cell receptor beta chains from one sample sequenced in a study of STAT3 mutations in large granular lymphocyte leukemia. Study-level results: Every T-LGLL patient had at least one immunodominant TCRbeta clonotype.

No antigens are known for them. The table came from immunoSEQ multiplex PCR; TCRdb's copy has only in-frame clones and leaves some out. The table has more than 10,000 clones, 85% seen once. The sample consisted of peripheral blood mononuclear cells. Every receptor here comes from a man older than 75 with T-cell large granular lymphocyte leukemia. Some clones in this sample may be carry-over from other donors' samples.

V and J are TRBV6-5 and TRBJ2-7; TRBD2 matches 8 bases. Germline lookup yields CDR1 MNHEY and CDR2 SVGAGI. CDR3 length: 13 residues. The trim removed 2 bases at V and 3 bases at J, leaving 0 bases unmatched. CDR3 protein: CASSYAGGYEQYF. The CDR3 coding sequence is TGTGCCAGCAGTTACGCGGGGGGCTACGAGCAGTACTTC.

This rearrangement joins TRBV4-3 to TRBJ1-2; TRBD1 matches at 7 bases. This CDR3 contains 14 residues. The germline gives CDR1 LGHNA, CDR2 YSLEER. Trimming removed 3 bases from V and 9 bases from J; junction bases left unmatched: 10. The CDR3, as DNA: TGCGCCAGCAGCCATCTACAGGGGCAGTTTCGCTACACCTTC. Its protein is CASSHLQGQFRYTF.

The chain links TRBV19 to TRBJ2-7; D tentatively reads TRBD1 or TRBD2 (5 bases each). The CDR3 runs 14 residues. Trimming stripped 5 bases from V and 2 bases from J, with 13 bases between. Germline assignment: CDR1 LNHDA and CDR2 SQIVND (reference sequence). The CDR3 sequence: CASSADSGTYEQYF. As DNA, the CDR3 is TGTGCCAGTAGTGCCGACAGCGGTACCTACGAGCAGTACTTC.

As DNA, the CDR3 is TGTGCCAGCAGCTTAAATTCTGGGAACACTGAAGCTTTCTTT. Translation gives CASSLNSGNTEAFF. This chain connects TRBV11-3 to TRBJ1-1; D call uncertain. The CDR3 spans 14 residues. The V end was cut by 2 bases, the J end by 1 base, with 8 bases between. Germline lookup yields CDR1 SGHNT and CDR2 YENEEA.

CDR3: CASSPGPTGGTEAFF. The CDR3 DNA follows: TGTGCCAGCAGCCCCGGCCCGACAGGAGGCACTGAAGCTTTCTTT. The chain is built from TRBV7-9 and TRBJ1-1, with D perhaps matching TRBD1 (6 bases). CDR1 and CDR2 from the germline V gene are SEHNR and FQNEAQ (reference sequence). V lost 5 bases and J 4 bases, leaving 17 bases between the germline ends. The CDR3 is 15 residues long.

This sequence joins TRBV29-1 and TRBJ2-1; D is perhaps TRBD2 (5 bases). The CDR3 loop spans 14 amino acids. The germline V gene has CDR1 SQVTM and CDR2 ANQGSEA. V lost 4 bases and J 4 bases, leaving 14 bases between the germline ends. In DNA, the CDR3 is TGCAGCGTTGCAGCGGTGGAGAGTTACAATGAGCAGTTCTTC. Encoded protein: CSVAAVESYNEQFF.

The chain recombines TRBV28 with TRBJ1-5; maybe TRBD1 (5 bases). Germline V gives CDR1 MDHEN, CDR2 SYDVKM. The CDR3 consists of 14 residues. V was shortened by 8 bases and J by 2 bases, with 13 bases between the two germline ends. The CDR3 DNA reads TGTGCCAGCCAATCGACAGCGGGCAATCAGCCCCAGCATTTT. Amino acids: CASQSTAGNQPQHF.

The rearrangement joins TRBV6-5 to TRBJ2-2, with 9 bases fitting TRBD2. The CDR3 has 15 amino acids. V trimming: 7 bases; J trimming: 1 base; junction bases outside the gene matches: 4. The germline CDR1 and CDR2 sequences are MNHEY and SVGAGI. The CDR3 DNA follows: TGTGCCAGCACCTTACTAGCGGGGAACACCGGGGAGCTGTTTTTT. This sequence encodes CASTLLAGNTGELFF.

The chain links TRBV28 to TRBJ1-6; unclear D gene. V gave up 1 base and J gave up 10 bases, with 5 bases separating them. The CDR3 extends over 12 amino acids. CDR1 and CDR2 (germline): MDHEN, SYDVKM. Here the CDR3 DNA reads TGTGCCAGCAGTTTATTTGGCTCACCCCTCCACTTT. The encoded protein is CASSLFGSPLHF.

The chain recombines TRBV10-1 with TRBJ2-7; D unresolved. Trimming took off 7 bases at V and 4 bases at J, with 14 bases between the two ends. There are 13 residues in the CDR3. Germline loops: CDR1 WNHNN, CDR2 SYGVQD (reference sequence). Written as DNA, the CDR3 is TGCGCCAGCACACCCCAAGGTCCATACGAGCAGTACTTC. Encoded protein: CASTPQGPYEQYF.

This sequence joins TRBV7-2 and TRBJ2-3; 9 nucleotides agree with TRBD2. Germline lookup yields CDR1 SGHTA and CDR2 FQGNSA. This CDR3 comprises 14 residues. The trim removed 5 bases at V and 2 bases at J, leaving 2 bases unmatched. CDR3 protein: CASSPSGATDTQYF. CDR3 in DNA: TGTGCCAGCAGCCCTAGCGGGGCCACAGATACGCAGTATTTT.

The gene calls are TRBV11-3 and TRBJ2-1; D gene unclear. V lost 5 bases to trimming and J lost 2 bases, with 7 bases between them. The CDR3 contains 13 residues. Germline V gene data show CDR1 as SGHNT and CDR2 as YENEEA. The CDR3 nucleotides read TGTGCCAGCAGCACTATTGCCTACAATGAGCAGTTCTTC. Translation gives CASSTIAYNEQFF.

V gene TRBV4-1 combines with J gene TRBJ2-3; 7 nucleotides match TRBD2. V lost 4 bases to trimming and J lost 2 bases; unmatched junction nucleotides: 6. The germline CDR1 and CDR2 sequences are MGHRA and YSYEKL. This CDR3 has 15 amino acids. The CDR3 DNA reads TGCGCCAGCAGCCCAAACGGGGGGATCACAGATACGCAGTATTTT. Protein product: CASSPNGGITDTQYF.

The V and J genes are TRBV30 and TRBJ2-3; TRBD2 aligns across 9 bases. J lost 5 bases, V lost 2 bases, and 8 bases had no gene match. This CDR3 is 15 amino acids long. From germline, CDR1 is GTSNPN and CDR2 SVGIG (reference sequence). Here the CDR3 DNA reads TGTGCCTGGAGTAATAGCGGGGGCTCGGGAGATACGCAGTATTTT. This translates into CAWSNSGGSGDTQYF. The variable domain in full, completed from reference TRBV30 and TRBJ2-3, reads SQTIHQWPATLVQPVGSPLSLECTVEGTSNPNLYWYRQAAGRGLQLLFYSVGIGQISSEVPQNLSASRPQDRQFILSSKKLLLSDSGFYLCAWSNSGGSGDTQYFGPGTRLTVL.

The chain carries TRBV27 and TRBJ1-1; 7 bases fit TRBD1. This CDR3 contains 14 residues. The V gene's germline CDR1 is MNHEY and CDR2 SMNVEV (reference sequence). V lost 7 bases, J lost 1 base, and 6 bases stayed unmatched. CDR3 amino acids: CASTTRQGNTEAFF. CDR3 coding DNA: TGTGCCAGCACCACACGACAGGGGAACACTGAAGCTTTCTTT.